The source of this TCR beta chain is a study of Graves' ophthalmopathy and Graves' hyperthyroidism. At the level of the study: No progression to ophthalmopathy over 18 months defined stable hyperthyroidism. Points from the study as a whole: Most thyroid-expanded clonotypes exceeding 0.001 frequency were also found in blood. Progression of ophthalmopathy was predicted by the model with around 70% sensitivity and 72.22% specificity. Discrimination between ophthalmopathy and stable hyperthyroidism by a 13-signature model showed 87.88% sensitivity and over 70% specificity.

The authors amplified TCR beta CDR3 regions, and they did so from RNA transcripts for repertoire sequencing. RT-PCR was first run with HTBI primers, then multiplex PCR in a second round. TCRdb called the multiplex PCR reads again in MiXCR, with one record for every CDR3 protein. The profile shows about 590,000 distinct CDR3 sequences, 35% to 45% of them singletons. Germline lookup yields CDR1 LNHDA and CDR2 SQIVND (reference sequence). This CDR3 is 14 amino acids long. Regarding this clonotype: Antigen specificity is unknown. Given a much more abundant clone one base away, this may be a read error.

Sequencing input: peripheral blood or thyroid tissue (not recorded which). The rearrangement links TRBV19 to TRBJ1-2, with D possibly being TRBD1 (5 bases). The sequence came from an adult man with Graves' hyperthyroidism. CDR3 in DNA: TGTGCCGGTAGTCCCGGGACGGTGACGGGTGGCTACACCTTC. It codes for CAGSPGTVTGGYTF. The entire variable domain, with the rest obtained from reference TRBV19 and TRBJ1-2, is as follows: DGGITQSPKYLFRKEGQNVTLSCEQNLNHDAMYWYRQDPGQGLRLIYYSQIVNDFQKGDIAEGYSVSREKKESFPLTVTSAQKNPTAFYLCAGSPGTVTGGYTFGSGTRLTVV.